The rows below give T cell receptor beta chains drawn from one sample of a study of cytotoxic CD8 clonotypes in ibrutinib-treated CLL. The repertoire was sequenced with immunoSEQ multiplex PCR; TCRdb's copy has only in-frame clones and lacks some. In the table there are 20,000 to 30,000 clones, roughly 74% of which are singletons. The sample in question was PBMCs, obtained after 12 months of ibrutinib treatment. Receptors originate from a human donor with chronic lymphocytic leukemia. Both conserved end residues are part of each CDR3. A D gene is named only where the DNA matches it firmly. Some rows have no size entry. The others give once, few or many, or a class for an expanded clone.

TRBJ2-7 TRBV5-1 . . TGCGCCAGCAGCTTTCCAGACTCCTACGAGCAGTACTTC CASSFPDSYEQYF
TRBJ2-1 TRBV6-5 . . TGTGCCAGCAGTTACATTTGGGGGTACAATGAGCAGTTCTTC CASSYIWGYNEQFF
TRBJ1-2 TRBV7-2 . . TGTGCCAGCAGCTTATCCACAGGGAATCGGGGCTACACCTTC CASSLSTGNRGYTF
TRBJ2-1 TRBV9 . . TGTGCCAGCAGCGTAGGCAGGGGTGAATTCTATGAGCAGTTCTTC CASSVGRGEFYEQFF
TRBJ2-3 TRBV28 . TRBD2 TGTGCCAGCACCGGTGGCAAGGGACCGGGGGGGGCCCCTAGCACAGATACGCAGTATTTT CASTGGKGPGGAPSTDTQYF
TRBJ1-3 TRBV6-6 . TRBD1 TGTGCCAGCAGTTACCGACAGGGCTCTGGAAACACCATATATTTT CASSYRQGSGNTIYF
TRBJ2-7 TRBV7-9 . . TGTGCCAGCAGCAACCAGGGACTTCAAACCTACGAGCAGTACTTC CASSNQGLQTYEQYF
TRBJ1-1 TRBV7-2 . TRBD1 TGTGCCAGCAGCTACAGACAGGGGGATGAAGCTTTCTTT CASSYRQGDEAFF
TRBJ2-1 TRBV7-9 . . TGTGCCAGCAGCCCCACCCGTGGGACGGCAAAGGCCTACAATGAGCAGTTCTTC CASSPTRGTAKAYNEQFF
TRBJ1-5 TRBV28 . . TGTGCCAGCAGTTCAGGGTTTCAGCCCCAGCATTTT CASSSGFQPQHF
TRBJ2-2 TRBV10-1 . . TGCGCCAGCCGGGGCACCGGGGAGCTGTTTTTT CASRGTGELFF
TRBJ1-1 TRBV28 . . TGTGCCAGCAGTTCTGAGTGGGGAGCTTTCTTT CASSSEWGAFF
TRBJ1-4 TRBV11-1 once TRBD1 TGTGCCAGCAGCTCCCGCGGACAGGCGGAAAAACTGTTTTTT CASSSRGQAEKLFF
TRBJ1-5 TRBV15 few . TGTGCCACCAGCAGAGCGATCACCCGGGACGTTCTTAATCAGCCCCAGCATTTT CATSRAITRDVLNQPQHF
TRBJ1-2 TRBV6-5 . TRBD1 TGTGCCAGCAGCCGACAGGGTAGAAATGGCTACACCTTC CASSRQGRNGYTF
TRBJ1-1 TRBV11-2 . TRBD1 TGTGCCAGCAGCTTAGGAGGGGGCCGGGGGAACACTGAAGCTTTCTTT CASSLGGGRGNTEAFF
TRBJ2-3 TRBV28 . TRBD1 TGTGCCAGCAGCAAAACGGGACAGATCCTGGGTACGCAGTATTTT CASSKTGQILGTQYF
TRBJ1-4 TRBV28 few TRBD1 TGTGCCAGCAAGGACAGGGCACGGGAAAAACTGTTTTTT CASKDRAREKLFF
TRBJ2-3 TRBV5-5 medium-sized . TGTGCCAGCAGCTTGGGGTCCTGGGGGACAGATACGCAGTATTTT CASSLGSWGTDTQYF
TRBJ2-7 TRBV7-3 . . TGTGCCAGCAGCCTTGGGACTGGGGGGTTGAGCTCCTACGAGCAGTACTTC CASSLGTGGLSSYEQYF
TRBJ2-3 TRBV6-1 . TRBD1 TGTGCCAGCACCCGGACAGGGACTAGCACAGATACGCAGTATTTT CASTRTGTSTDTQYF
TRBJ1-2 TRBV18 . TRBD1 TGTGCCAGCTCACCGTTGGACAGGAACTATGGCTACACCTTC CASSPLDRNYGYTF
TRBJ1-1 TRBV6-5 . . TGTGCCAGCAGTTACAGCCGGTCCAACACTGAAGCTTTCTTT CASSYSRSNTEAFF
TRBJ1-1 TRBV30 . . TGTGCCTGGACTCCGGGACGGCCGAACACTGAAGCTTTCTTT CAWTPGRPNTEAFF
TRBJ1-2 TRBV4-1 . . TGCGCCAGCAGCCAATTTAATGGCTACACCTTC CASSQFNGYTF
TRBJ2-5 TRBV28 . TRBD2 TGTGCCAGCAGTCCCCCGGGGCTAGCGGGGGCCCAAGAGACCCAGTACTTC CASSPPGLAGAQETQYF
TRBJ2-5 TRBV5-4 . . TGTGCCAGCAGCTTGGTCGGGCGGACGGAGACCCAGTACTTC CASSLVGRTETQYF
TRBJ2-7 TRBV7-2 . TRBD2 TGTGCCAGCAGCTCCTCGTCTAGCGGGGGAAACGAGCAGTACTTC CASSSSSSGGNEQYF
TRBJ2-1 TRBV2 . TRBD2 TGTGCCAGCAGACCAGGACTAGCGGGGAGCAATGAGCAGTTCTTC CASRPGLAGSNEQFF
TRBJ2-1 TRBV7-2 . TRBD2 TGTGCCAGCAGTTTAGCGGGGGGGACGAATGAGCAGTTCTTC CASSLAGGTNEQFF
TRBJ2-7 TRBV2 few TRBD1 TGTGCCAGCAGTGATACAGGGGATCACGAGCAGTACTTC CASSDTGDHEQYF
TRBJ1-2 TRBV9 . . TGTGCCAGCAGCGATAGGGTACAGGGTCGTATAGTGGGGACCTATGGCTACACCTTC CASSDRVQGRIVGTYGYTF
TRBJ1-5 TRBV19 . TRBD1 TGTGCCAGTAGTGGTTCGGGACAGGGTAATCAGCCCCAGCATTTT CASSGSGQGNQPQHF
TRBJ2-1 TRBV9 . . TGTGCCAGCAGCGCGGATCCCCACAATGAGCAGTTCTTC CASSADPHNEQFF
TRBJ1-5 TRBV4-1 . . TGCGCCAGCAGCCAAGATCTTGCACAGGGCTACCAGCCCCAGCATTTT CASSQDLAQGYQPQHF
TRBJ2-1 TRBV4-1 . TRBD1 TGCGCCAGCAGCCCGGTCCCCGGGACAGGGATGCGGAATGAGCAGTTCTTC CASSPVPGTGMRNEQFF
TRBJ2-2 TRBV19 . TRBD1 TGTGCCAGTATTCGGGTGACAGGGGGCGCCTCCGGGGAGCTGTTTTTT CASIRVTGGASGELFF
TRBJ2-2 TRBV19 . . TGTGCCAGTGGGGGTGTAGGGCGGCTCACCGGGGAGCTGTTTTTT CASGGVGRLTGELFF
TRBJ1-2 TRBV7-9 . TRBD1 TGTGCCAGCAGCCGGCCGGGACAGCACTACACCTTC CASSRPGQHYTF
TRBJ1-5 TRBV27 . TRBD1 TGTGCCAGCAGCTTACAGGGGAATCAGCCCCAGCATTTT CASSLQGNQPQHF
TRBJ1-4 TRBV2 few . TGTGCCAGCAGTGAAGGGCAGGGAACTAATGAAAAACTGTTTTTT CASSEGQGTNEKLFF
TRBJ2-3 TRBV30 . . TGTGCCTGGAGTGTACAGGGACCAAGCACAGATACGCAGTATTTT CAWSVQGPSTDTQYF
TRBJ1-1 TRBV4-1 once TRBD1 TGCGCCAGCAGCCAAGGGACAGGGGCCCAGACTGAAGCTTTCTTT CASSQGTGAQTEAFF
TRBJ2-7 TRBV10-2 . . TGCGCCAGCGAACAGGGCAGGGAGCAGTACTTC CASEQGREQYF
TRBJ2-3 TRBV5-1 few . TGCGCCAGCAGCCCCGGACAGCTAGACACAGATACGCAGTATTTT CASSPGQLDTDTQYF
TRBJ2-3 TRBV4-3 once . TGCGCCAGCAGCCAAGAAGGCCCCCTCTGGGATATAGATACGCAGTATTTT CASSQEGPLWDIDTQYF
TRBJ2-3 TRBV5-1 . . TGCGCCAGCAGCTTGCTAACAGGAGTCACAGATACGCAGTATTTT CASSLLTGVTDTQYF
TRBJ1-6 TRBV7-9 few TRBD1 TGTGCCAGCAGCTTAGTGGGACAGGGTAGTTCACCCCTCCACTTT CASSLVGQGSSPLHF
TRBJ2-7 TRBV6-6 . . TGTGCCAGCAGTTACGGGGGATTATACGAGCAGTACTTC CASSYGGLYEQYF
TRBJ2-3 TRBV30 . TRBD2 TGTGCCTGGAGTGTACGGACTAGCTTGGGGACTACAGATACGCAGTATTTT CAWSVRTSLGTTDTQYF
TRBJ2-1 TRBV7-3 . TRBD2 TGTGCCAGCAGCGCGGACGGGACTAGCGGAAACAATGAGCAGTTCTTC CASSADGTSGNNEQFF
TRBJ1-1 TRBV28 . . TGTGCCAGCAGTTTAAGGCCCGGCTTACGGAACACTGAAGCTTTCTTT CASSLRPGLRNTEAFF
TRBJ1-2 TRBV5-1 . . TGCGCCAGCAGCTTGGGAGGGGATGGAGGCTACACCTTC CASSLGGDGGYTF
TRBJ1-1 TRBV19 few . TGTGCCAGTAGTATCCGCATGGGGGGCACTGAAGCTTTCTTT CASSIRMGGTEAFF
TRBJ2-7 TRBV2 . . TGTGCCAGCAAGGAAGGAACATACGAGCAGTACTTC CASKEGTYEQYF